This T cell receptor beta chain is drawn from a study of blood T cell repertoires in COVID-19. In Seattle, patients joined the study during active infection and were tracked longitudinally. Data came from immunoSEQ multiplex PCR; TCRdb stores just in-frame clones and leaves some out. The sample holds 310,000 or so clones, roughly 90% seen once. The CDR3 is made up of 16 amino acids. CDR1 and CDR2 from the germline V gene are KGHDR and SFDVKD. Germline trimming cut 4 bases from V and 6 bases from J; bases unmatched to any gene: 10. The chain has TRBV24-1 and TRBJ1-5, with TRBD1 matching 8 bases. Sequenced input: peripheral blood. The source of this sequence is a woman under 40 with COVID-19, enrolled during active disease. The CDR3 spells CATSDHTGGLSQPQHF. The CDR3 DNA sequence: TGTGCCACCAGTGACCATACAGGGGGTCTATCTCAGCCCCAGCATTTT.